Detailed here is one T cell receptor beta chain. The antigen is not known. Germline assignment: CDR1 SEHNR and CDR2 FQNEAQ (reference sequence). V was pared by 4 bases and J by 6 bases, with 6 bases of the junction left unmatched. The CDR3 loop spans 13 amino acids. Data came from immunoSEQ multiplex PCR; TCRdb stores just in-frame clones and leaves some out. The sample has roughly 56,000 clones; around nine tenths are singletons. The data originate from a study of PD-1 blockade in classical Hodgkin lymphoma. Study-level findings and limits: Baseline diversity resembling that of newly diagnosed patients was seen in complete responders. Patients starting nivolumab less than 1 year after ASCT had lower diversity and were excluded from later analyses. At C4D1, TCR diversity had climbed significantly for CD4+ cells, though not for CD8+ cells.

All the patients suffered relapse after autologous stem cell transplantation, and brentuximab vedotin exposure differed. Complete response, partial response or progressive disease was each patient's best response. This clonotype originated in a human donor with classical Hodgkin lymphoma. The gene calls are TRBV7-9 and TRBJ2-7; 7 bases map to TRBD1. Material: peripheral blood mononuclear cells (PBMCs), obtained before the second cycle of nivolumab. CDR3 region: CASSSRTGLEQYF. CDR3 coding DNA: TGTGCCAGCAGCTCCCGGACAGGCCTCGAGCAGTACTTC.